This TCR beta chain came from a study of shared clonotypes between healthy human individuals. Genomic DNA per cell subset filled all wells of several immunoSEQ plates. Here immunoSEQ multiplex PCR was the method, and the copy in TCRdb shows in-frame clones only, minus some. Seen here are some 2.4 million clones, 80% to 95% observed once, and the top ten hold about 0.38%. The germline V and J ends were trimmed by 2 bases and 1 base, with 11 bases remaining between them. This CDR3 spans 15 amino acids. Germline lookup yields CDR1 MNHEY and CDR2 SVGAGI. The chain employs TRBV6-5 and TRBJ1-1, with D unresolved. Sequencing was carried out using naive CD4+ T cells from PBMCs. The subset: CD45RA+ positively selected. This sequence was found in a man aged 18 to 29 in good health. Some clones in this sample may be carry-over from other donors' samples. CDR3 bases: TGTGCCAGCAGTTACAGAGGGAGAGGGAACACTGAAGCTTTCTTT. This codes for CASSYRGRGNTEAFF.